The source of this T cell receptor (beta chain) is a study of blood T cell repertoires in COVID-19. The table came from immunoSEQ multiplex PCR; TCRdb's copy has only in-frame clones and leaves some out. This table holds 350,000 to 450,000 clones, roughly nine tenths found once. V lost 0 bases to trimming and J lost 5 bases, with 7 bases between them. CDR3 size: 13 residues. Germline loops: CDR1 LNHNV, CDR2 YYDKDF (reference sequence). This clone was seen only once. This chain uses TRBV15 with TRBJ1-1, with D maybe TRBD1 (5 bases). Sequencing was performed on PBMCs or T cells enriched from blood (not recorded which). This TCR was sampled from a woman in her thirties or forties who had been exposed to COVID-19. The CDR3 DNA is TGTGCCACCAGCAGAGATCGACAGACTGAAGCTTTCTTT. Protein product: CATSRDRQTEAFF.